This note documents a single T cell receptor beta chain sequence. These data belong to a study of blood T cell repertoires in COVID-19. For the study at large: Specimens from acute and convalescent COVID-19 originated in the United States, Italy and Spain.

The V and J ends lost 1 base and 5 bases respectively, with 10 bases between them. CDR1 is KGHDR and CDR2 is SFDVKD in the germline V gene. CDR3 length: 14 residues. Profiling relied on immunoSEQ multiplex PCR, and the TCRdb table lists in-frame clones only, not all of them. Altogether around 170,000 clones are present, around 83% being singletons, with the ten largest covering 7%. The TCR comes from a man aged 50 to 59 with active or convalescent COVID-19. Sequenced sample: peripheral blood. V usage is TRBV24-1 and J usage is TRBJ2-5; tentative D call: TRBD1 (5 bases). The CDR3 nucleotides are TGTGCCACCAGTGATTTCTCAGGGCGGGAGACCCAGTACTTC. This translates into CATSDFSGRETQYF.